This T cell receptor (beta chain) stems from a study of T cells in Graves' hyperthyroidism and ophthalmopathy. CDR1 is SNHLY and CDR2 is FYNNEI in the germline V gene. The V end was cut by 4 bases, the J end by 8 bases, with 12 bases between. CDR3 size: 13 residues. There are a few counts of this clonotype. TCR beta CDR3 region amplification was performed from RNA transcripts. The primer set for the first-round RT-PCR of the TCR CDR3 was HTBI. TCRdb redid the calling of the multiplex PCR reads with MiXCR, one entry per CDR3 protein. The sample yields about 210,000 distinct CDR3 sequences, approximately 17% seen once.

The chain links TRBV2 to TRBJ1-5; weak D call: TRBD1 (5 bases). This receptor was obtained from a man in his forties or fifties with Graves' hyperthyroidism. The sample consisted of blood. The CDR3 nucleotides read TGTGCCAGCAGTGTCGGGGGTGTAAAGCCCCAGCATTTT. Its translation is CASSVGGVKPQHF.